This TCR beta chain was found in a study of blood T cell repertoires in COVID-19. Study in general: In each case, the material was cDNA or gDNA derived from T cells, B-cell-depleted T cells, or PBMCs.

Individuals drawn from some 25 US areas were roughly 18 to 95 years old. In the authors' methods: How many nucleated cells were present was estimated from reference gene primer amplification. Produced via immunoSEQ multiplex PCR; TCRdb's table is partial and in-frame only. Clone size and the V and J calls come from that table; the DNA yielded D and trimming. The table has roughly 160,000 clones, 75% to 90% seen once. This CDR3 comprises 16 residues. Per the germline V gene, CDR1 is LNHDA and CDR2 is SQIVND (reference sequence). The junction had 12 bases not matched to a gene; V was cut back by 3 bases and J by 5 bases.

The sequencing sample was made of PBMCs or T cells enriched from blood (not recorded which). The rearrangement uses TRBV19 and TRBJ2-5; TRBD1 aligns across 7 bases. This receptor was identified in a woman in her fifties or sixties who had recovered from COVID-19. The CDR3 coding sequence is TGTGCCAGTAGTATCCGAATGACAGGGATCGTGGAGACCCAGTACTTC. This translates into CASSIRMTGIVETQYF. Complete variable domain (other parts from reference TRBV19 and TRBJ2-5): DGGITQSPKYLFRKEGQNVTLSCEQNLNHDAMYWYRQDPGQGLRLIYYSQIVNDFQKGDIAEGYSVSREKKESFPLTVTSAQKNPTAFYLCASSIRMTGIVETQYFGPGTRLLVL.